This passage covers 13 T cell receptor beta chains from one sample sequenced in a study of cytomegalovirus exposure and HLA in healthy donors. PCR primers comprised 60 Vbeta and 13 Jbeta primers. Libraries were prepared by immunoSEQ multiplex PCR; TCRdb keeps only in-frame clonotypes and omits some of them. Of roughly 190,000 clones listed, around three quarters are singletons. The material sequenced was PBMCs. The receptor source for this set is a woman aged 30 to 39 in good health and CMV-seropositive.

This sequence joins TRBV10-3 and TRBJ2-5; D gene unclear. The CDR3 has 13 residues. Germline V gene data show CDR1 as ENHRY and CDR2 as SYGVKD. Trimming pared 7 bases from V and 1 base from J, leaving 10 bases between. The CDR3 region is CAITRQIQETQYF. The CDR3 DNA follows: TGTGCCATCACCCGACAAATCCAAGAGACCCAGTACTTC.

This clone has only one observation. CDR3 amino acids: CASSEKGSPNEQFF. CDR3 coding DNA: TGTGCCAGCAGTGAAAAGGGGTCCCCGAATGAGCAGTTCTTC. This chain joins TRBV6-1 and TRBJ2-1; D is perhaps TRBD1 (5 bases). From germline, CDR1 is MNHNS and CDR2 SASEGT. The CDR3 totals 14 residues. Trimming took 2 bases from V and 7 from J, leaving 12 bases between them.

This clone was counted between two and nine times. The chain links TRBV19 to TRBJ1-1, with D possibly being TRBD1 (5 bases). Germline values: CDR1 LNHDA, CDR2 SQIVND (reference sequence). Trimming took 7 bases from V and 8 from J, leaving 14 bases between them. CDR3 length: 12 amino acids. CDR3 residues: CASTWRGGEAFF. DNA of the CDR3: TGTGCCAGTACCTGGCGGGGCGGAGAAGCTTTCTTT.

CDR3: CASIGGNTDTQYF. CDR3 sequence (DNA): TGTGCCAGCATTGGCGGGAACACAGATACGCAGTATTTT. The rearrangement joins TRBV6-5 to TRBJ2-3; D may be TRBD2 (6 bases). Germline V CDR1 and CDR2: MNHEY, SVGAGI. The V and J ends lost 7 bases and 2 bases respectively, with 10 bases between them. There are 13 residues in the CDR3.

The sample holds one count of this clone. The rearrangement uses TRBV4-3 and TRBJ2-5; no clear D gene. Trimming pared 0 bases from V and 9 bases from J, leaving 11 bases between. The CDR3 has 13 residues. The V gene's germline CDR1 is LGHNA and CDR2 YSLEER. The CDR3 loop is CASSQDVLAPQYF. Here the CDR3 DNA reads TGCGCCAGCAGCCAAGATGTTCTGGCTCCCCAGTACTTC.

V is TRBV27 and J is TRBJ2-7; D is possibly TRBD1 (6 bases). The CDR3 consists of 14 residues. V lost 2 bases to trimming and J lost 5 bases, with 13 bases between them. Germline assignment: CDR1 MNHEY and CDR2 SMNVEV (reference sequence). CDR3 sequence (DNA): TGTGCCAGCAGTTTACGACAGGCTAGGAACGAGCAGTACTTC. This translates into CASSLRQARNEQYF.

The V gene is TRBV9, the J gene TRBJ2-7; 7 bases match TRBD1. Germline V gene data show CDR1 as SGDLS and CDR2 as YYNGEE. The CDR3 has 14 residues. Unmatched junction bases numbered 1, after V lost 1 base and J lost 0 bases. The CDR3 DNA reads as TGTGCCAGCAGCGTATGGGACAGCTCCTACGAGCAGTACTTC. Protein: CASSVWDSSYEQYF.

The CDR3 protein is CASSFSPANEKLFF. In DNA, the CDR3 is TGCGCCAGCAGCTTCTCACCGGCTAATGAAAAACTGTTTTTT. This sequence joins TRBV5-1 and TRBJ1-4, with D unclear. The CDR3 covers 14 residues. V dropped 2 bases and J dropped 3 bases, with 8 bases sitting between them. Germline-derived CDR1 and CDR2 are SGHRS and YFSETQ.

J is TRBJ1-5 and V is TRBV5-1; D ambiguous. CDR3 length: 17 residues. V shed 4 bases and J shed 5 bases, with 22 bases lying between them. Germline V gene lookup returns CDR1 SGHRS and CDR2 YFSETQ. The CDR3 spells CASSPDSVADTDQPQHF. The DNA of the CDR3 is TGCGCCAGCAGCCCCGACTCCGTGGCGGATACGGATCAGCCCCAGCATTTT.

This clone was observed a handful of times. CDR3 DNA: TGTGCCAGCAGCTCGACAGATACGCAGTATTTT. This encodes CASSSTDTQYF. This chain joins TRBV7-2 and TRBJ2-3; the D is unclear. This CDR3 is built from 11 residues. Trimming left V 4 bases short and J 3 bases short, with 2 bases between. Germline CDR1 reads SGHTA; CDR2 reads FQGNSA.

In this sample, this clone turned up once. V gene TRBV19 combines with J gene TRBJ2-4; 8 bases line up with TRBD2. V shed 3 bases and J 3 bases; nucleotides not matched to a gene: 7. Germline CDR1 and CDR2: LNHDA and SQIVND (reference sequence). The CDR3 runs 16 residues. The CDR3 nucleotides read TGTGCCAGTAGTATTGGGGCAGCGGGGGTCAAAAACATTCAGTACTTC. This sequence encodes CASSIGAAGVKNIQYF.

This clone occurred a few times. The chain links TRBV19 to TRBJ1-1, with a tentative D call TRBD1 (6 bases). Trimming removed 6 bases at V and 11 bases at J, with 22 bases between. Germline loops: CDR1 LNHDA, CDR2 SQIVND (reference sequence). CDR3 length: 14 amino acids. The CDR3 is CASSRRDRLLGAFF. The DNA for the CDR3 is TGTGCCAGTAGCAGGAGAGACAGGCTTTTGGGGGCTTTCTTT.

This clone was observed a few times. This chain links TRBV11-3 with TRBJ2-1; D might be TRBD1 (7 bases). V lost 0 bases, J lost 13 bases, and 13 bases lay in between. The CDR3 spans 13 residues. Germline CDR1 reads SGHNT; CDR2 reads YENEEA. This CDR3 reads CASSLDSEGAQFF. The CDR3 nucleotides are TGTGCCAGCAGCTTAGATTCGGAGGGGGCACAGTTCTTC.